Sequencing of this T cell receptor (beta chain) was carried out in a study of blood T cell repertoires in COVID-19. Study as a whole: The cDNA or gDNA used as material had been derived from T cells, B-cell-depleted T cells, or PBMCs.

Germline V gives CDR1 LGHDT, CDR2 YNNKEL (reference sequence). With 5 bases clipped from V and 3 bases from J, the junction kept 13 bases outside the gene matches. The CDR3 has 16 amino acids. Only in-frame clones appear in the TCRdb table, and some are missing; sequencing was by immunoSEQ multiplex PCR. The sample comprises roughly 380,000 clones, roughly 80% of which are singletons, and more than 1% rests with the top ten. The rearrangement joins TRBV3-1 (or the pseudogene TRBV3-2) to TRBJ2-7; 7 nucleotides match TRBD2. Material for sequencing was peripheral blood. The clonotype comes from a human donor with acute or convalescent COVID-19. The donor label of this sample is uncertain. The CDR3 region has the DNA TGTGCCAGCAGCAGTGGCATGGTAGCGGGCGTCTACGAGCAGTACTTC. Protein product: CASSSGMVAGVYEQYF.